The clone carrying this T cell receptor (beta chain) was detected ten times or more. Its antigen is still unknown. The TCR beta profiling, which covered VDJ combination and CDR3 sequence, was carried out using genomic DNA as the template. TCRdb re-analysed the reads in MiXCR, keeping a single row per CDR3 protein. The table records 250,000 to 350,000 distinct CDR3 sequences, approximately 56% of them present only once. The data were taken from a study of CD8+CD57+ T cells in acquired aplastic anemia. Across the study: Quantities of DNA derived from sorted CD4+ and CD8+ cells averaged roughly 3.4 ug.

Unmatched junction bases numbered 12, after V lost 7 bases and J lost 5 bases. CDR1 and CDR2 (germline): LNHDA, SQIVND (reference sequence). The CDR3 length is 17 residues. Findings and limits, study-wide: Found in both controls and patients were fewer than 35 CD8+ CDR3 sequences. Patients did not significantly differ from controls in CD8+ Simpson's diversity.

The chain uses TRBV19 and TRBJ1-5; 12 bases match TRBD1. The sequenced material came from sorted CD4+, CD8+, or CD8+CD57+ T cells (not recorded which) from PBMCs. The clonotype originates from a human donor with severe aplastic anemia or a healthy control (not recorded which). CDR3 sequence: CASTRGQGALGDQPQHF. The CDR3 DNA reads TGTGCCAGTACCCGGGGACAGGGGGCCTTAGGTGATCAGCCCCAGCATTTT.